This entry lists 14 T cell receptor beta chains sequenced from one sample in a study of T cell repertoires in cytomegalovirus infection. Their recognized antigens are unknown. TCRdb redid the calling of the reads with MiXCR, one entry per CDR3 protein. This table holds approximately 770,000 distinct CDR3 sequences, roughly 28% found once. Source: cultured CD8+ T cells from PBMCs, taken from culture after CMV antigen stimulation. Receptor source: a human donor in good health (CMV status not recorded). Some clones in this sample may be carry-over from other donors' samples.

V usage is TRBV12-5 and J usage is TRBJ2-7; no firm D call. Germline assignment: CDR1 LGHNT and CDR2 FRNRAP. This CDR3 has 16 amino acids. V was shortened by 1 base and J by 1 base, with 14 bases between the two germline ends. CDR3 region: CASGLAYSTQSYEQYF. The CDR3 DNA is TGTGCTAGTGGTTTGGCCTACTCCACCCAGTCCTACGAGCAGTACTTC.

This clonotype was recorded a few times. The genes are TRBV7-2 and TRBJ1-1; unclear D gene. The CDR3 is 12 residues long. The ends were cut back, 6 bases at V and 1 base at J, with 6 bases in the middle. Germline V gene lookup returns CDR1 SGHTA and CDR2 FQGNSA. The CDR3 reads CASRIGNTEAFF. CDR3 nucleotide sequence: TGTGCCAGCAGGATTGGGAACACTGAAGCTTTCTTT.

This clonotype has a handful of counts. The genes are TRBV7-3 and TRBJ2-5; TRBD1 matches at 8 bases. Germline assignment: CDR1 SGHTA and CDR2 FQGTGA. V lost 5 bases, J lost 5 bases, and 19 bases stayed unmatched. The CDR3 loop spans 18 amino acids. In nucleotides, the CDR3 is TGTGCCAGCAGCCTAAACCCCCCTTGGACAGGGCTTGGGGAGACCCAGTACTTC. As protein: CASSLNPPWTGLGETQYF.

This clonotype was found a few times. CDR3 coding DNA: TGCAGTGCTAGGCCCCCACAGGAGTATAGCAATCAGCCCCAGCATTTT. Protein product: CSARPPQEYSNQPQHF. The chain links TRBV20-1 to TRBJ1-5, with a weak D call TRBD1 (5 bases). The CDR3 runs to 16 residues. The germline V gene has CDR1 DFQATT and CDR2 SNEGSKA (reference sequence). V lost 3 bases and J 0 bases, leaving 15 bases between the germline ends.

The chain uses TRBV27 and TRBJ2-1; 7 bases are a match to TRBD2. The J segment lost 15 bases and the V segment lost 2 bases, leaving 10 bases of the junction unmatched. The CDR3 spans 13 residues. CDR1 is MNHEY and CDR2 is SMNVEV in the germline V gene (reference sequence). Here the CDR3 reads CASSLRLAAPLFF. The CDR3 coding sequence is TGTGCCAGCAGTTTAAGGCTAGCGGCCCCATTGTTCTTC.

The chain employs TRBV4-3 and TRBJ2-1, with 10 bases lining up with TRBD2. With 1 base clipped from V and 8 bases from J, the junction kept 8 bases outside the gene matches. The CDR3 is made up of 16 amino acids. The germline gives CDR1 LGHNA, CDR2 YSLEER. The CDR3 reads CASSQGWSGGADEQFF. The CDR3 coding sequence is TGCGCCAGCAGCCAAGGGTGGAGCGGGGGGGCCGATGAGCAGTTCTTC.

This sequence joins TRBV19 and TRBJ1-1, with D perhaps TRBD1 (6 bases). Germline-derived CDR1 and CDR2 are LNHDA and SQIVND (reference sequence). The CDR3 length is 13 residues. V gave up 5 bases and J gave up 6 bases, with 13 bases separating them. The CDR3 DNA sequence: TGTGCCAGTAGTGGCAGGGGTGTACCTGAAGCTTTCTTT. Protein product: CASSGRGVPEAFF.

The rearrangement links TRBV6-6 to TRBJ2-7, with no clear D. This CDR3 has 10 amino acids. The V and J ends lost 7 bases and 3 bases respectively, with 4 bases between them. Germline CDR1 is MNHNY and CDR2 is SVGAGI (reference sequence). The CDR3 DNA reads TGTGCCAGCACCGGCTACGAGCAGTACTTC. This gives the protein CASTGYEQYF.

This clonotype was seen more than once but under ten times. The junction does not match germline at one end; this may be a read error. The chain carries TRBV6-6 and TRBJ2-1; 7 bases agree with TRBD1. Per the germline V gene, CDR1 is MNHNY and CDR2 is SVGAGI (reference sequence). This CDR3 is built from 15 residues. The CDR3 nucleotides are TGTGCCAGCATCACGTCGAGTACCCGAATAACAGGGGCCCAATTC. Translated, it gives CASITSSTRITGAQF.

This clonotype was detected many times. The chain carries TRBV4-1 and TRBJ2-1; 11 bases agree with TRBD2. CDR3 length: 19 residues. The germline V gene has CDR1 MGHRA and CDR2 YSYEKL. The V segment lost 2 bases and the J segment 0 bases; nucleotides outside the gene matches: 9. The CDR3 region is CASSQQSSGGLSSYNEQFF. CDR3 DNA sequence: TGCGCCAGCAGCCAACAATCTAGCGGGGGGTTAAGCTCCTACAATGAGCAGTTCTTC.

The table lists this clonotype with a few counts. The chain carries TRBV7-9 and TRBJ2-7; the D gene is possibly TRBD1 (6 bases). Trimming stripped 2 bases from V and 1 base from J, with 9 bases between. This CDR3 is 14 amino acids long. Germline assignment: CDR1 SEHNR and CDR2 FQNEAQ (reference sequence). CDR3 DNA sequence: TGTGCCAGCAGCTTAAAGGACAGATCCTACGAGCAGTACGTC. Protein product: CASSLKDRSYEQYV.

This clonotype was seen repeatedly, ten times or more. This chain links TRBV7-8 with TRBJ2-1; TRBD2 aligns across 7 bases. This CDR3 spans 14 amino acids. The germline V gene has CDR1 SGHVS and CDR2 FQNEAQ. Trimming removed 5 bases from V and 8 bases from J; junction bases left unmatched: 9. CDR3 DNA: TGTGCCAGCAGCGTCGGACTAGTCGTACATGAGCAGTTCTTC. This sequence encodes CASSVGLVVHEQFF. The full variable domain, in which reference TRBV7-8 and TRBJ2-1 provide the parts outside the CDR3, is GAGVSQSPRYKVAKRGQDVALRCDPISGHVSLFWYQQALGQGPEFLTYFQNEAQLDKSGLPSDRFFAERPEGSVSTLKIQRTQQEDSAVYLCASSVGLVVHEQFFGPGTRLTVL.

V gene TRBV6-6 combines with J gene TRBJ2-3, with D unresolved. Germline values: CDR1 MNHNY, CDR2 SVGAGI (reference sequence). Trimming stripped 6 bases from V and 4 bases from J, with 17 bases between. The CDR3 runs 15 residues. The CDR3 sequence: CASSPRREKADTQYF. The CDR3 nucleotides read TGTGCCAGCAGCCCTAGGCGCGAAAAGGCAGATACGCAGTATTTT.

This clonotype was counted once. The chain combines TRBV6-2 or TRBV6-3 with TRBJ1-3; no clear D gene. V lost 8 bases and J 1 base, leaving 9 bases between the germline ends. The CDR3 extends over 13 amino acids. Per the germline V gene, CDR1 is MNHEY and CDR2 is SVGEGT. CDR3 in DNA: TGTGCCAGCGAGGCCAGTTCTGGAAACACCATATATTTT. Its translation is CASEASSGNTIYF.